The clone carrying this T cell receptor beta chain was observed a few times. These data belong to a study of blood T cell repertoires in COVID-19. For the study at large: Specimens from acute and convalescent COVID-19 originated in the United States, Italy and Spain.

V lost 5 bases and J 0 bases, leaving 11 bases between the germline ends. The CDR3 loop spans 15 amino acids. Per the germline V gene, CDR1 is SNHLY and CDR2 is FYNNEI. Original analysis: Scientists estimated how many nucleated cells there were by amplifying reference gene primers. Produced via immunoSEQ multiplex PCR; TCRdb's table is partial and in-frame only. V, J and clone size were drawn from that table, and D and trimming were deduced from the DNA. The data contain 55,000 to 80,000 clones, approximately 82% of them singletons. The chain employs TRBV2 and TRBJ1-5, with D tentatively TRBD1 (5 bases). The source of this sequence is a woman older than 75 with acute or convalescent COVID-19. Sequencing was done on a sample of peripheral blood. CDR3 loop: CASSSDSNSNQPQHF. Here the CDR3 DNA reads TGTGCCAGCAGTTCCGACAGTAATAGCAATCAGCCCCAGCATTTT.